These 17 T cell receptor beta chains originate from one sample sequenced in a study of CD8 T cells in ankylosing spondylitis. Using its own MiXCR run on the 5' RACE reads, TCRdb lists one record per CDR3 protein. The sample contains about 240,000 distinct CDR3 sequences, around 9.2% of which appear only once. The sample comprised blood, either unsorted or a sorted T cell fraction (not recorded which). The receptors were gathered from a male donor with ankylosing spondylitis or in good health (not recorded which).

This clonotype has ten or more counts. The chain has TRBV20-1 and TRBJ1-1; D is possibly TRBD1 (5 bases). Germline lookup yields CDR1 DFQATT and CDR2 SNEGSKA (reference sequence). Trimming took off 1 base at V and 3 bases at J, with 12 bases between the two ends. This CDR3 has 14 amino acids. CDR3 nucleotide sequence: TGCAGTGCTAGAGGGCCTGGGGGGGACACTGAAGCTTTCTTT. This gives the protein CSARGPGGDTEAFF.

This clonotype was picked up many times. This rearrangement joins TRBV29-1 to TRBJ2-7; D is possibly TRBD1 or TRBD2 (6 bases each). V lost 5 bases and J 4 bases, leaving 15 bases between the germline ends. The CDR3 contains 13 residues. The germline V gene encodes CDR1 SQVTM and CDR2 ANQGSEA. The CDR3 DNA sequence: TGCAGCGTTCGAGGGGGGACGCTTTACGAGCAGTACTTC. Translated, it gives CSVRGGTLYEQYF.

Many counts were recorded for this clonotype. The genes are TRBV7-9 and TRBJ1-2, with D hard to call. CDR3 length: 13 residues. Germline-derived CDR1 and CDR2 are SEHNR and FQNEAQ (reference sequence). V lost 5 bases, J lost 3 bases, and 10 bases lay in between. This chain's CDR3 is CASSPNTDYGYTF. For the CDR3, the DNA is TGTGCCAGCAGCCCAAATACTGACTATGGCTACACCTTC.

This clonotype was found many times. This chain uses TRBV5-1 with TRBJ1-2, with D unresolved. CDR1 is SGHRS and CDR2 is YFSETQ in the germline V gene. V shed 4 bases and J shed 5 bases, with 15 bases lying between them. The CDR3 contains 14 residues. The CDR3 coding sequence is TGCGCCAGCAGCCCGATCTTGAGGGAGTATGGCTACACCTTC. Translating it yields CASSPILREYGYTF.

This clonotype was counted many times. V is TRBV9 and J is TRBJ1-1; TRBD1 aligns across 9 bases. Germline V gives CDR1 SGDLS, CDR2 YYNGEE. Trimming cost V 3 bases and J 2 bases; bases outside gene matches: 5. The CDR3 length is 15 residues. The CDR3 DNA follows: TGTGCCAGCAGCGCACCGACAGGGGGAAACACTGAAGCTTTCTTT. Its translation: CASSAPTGGNTEAFF.

The gene calls are TRBV5-6 and TRBJ1-5; 9 nucleotides match TRBD1. In germline, CDR1 is SGHDT, CDR2 YYEEEE. J was trimmed by 5 bases and V by 3 bases; bases with no gene match: 6. The CDR3 contains 15 residues. The CDR3 loop reads CASSSSTGGDQPQHF. The CDR3 DNA follows: TGTGCCAGCAGCTCGTCGACAGGGGGAGATCAGCCCCAGCATTTT.

This clonotype was seen ten or more times. The rearrangement uses TRBV28 and TRBJ2-1; 15 bases agree with TRBD2. Trimming took 5 bases from V and 5 from J; bases not matched to a gene: 16. This CDR3 is 20 amino acids long. Germline V gene lookup returns CDR1 MDHEN and CDR2 SYDVKM. The CDR3 bases are TGTGCCAGCAGTAACCCCGGACTAGCGGGAGGGCGATTGTCGGACAATGAGCAGTTCTTC. It encodes CASSNPGLAGGRLSDNEQFF. Supplemented by reference TRBV28 and TRBJ2-1, the full variable domain reads DVKVTQSSRYLVKRTGEKVFLECVQDMDHENMFWYRQDPGLGLRLIYFSYDVKMKEKGDIPEGYSVSREKKERFSLILESASTNQTSMYLCASSNPGLAGGRLSDNEQFFGPGTRLTVL.

This clonotype was picked up many times. This rearrangement joins TRBV13 to TRBJ1-1, with 8 bases aligning to TRBD1. The CDR3 is 14 residues long. The V segment lost 4 bases and the J segment 11 bases; nucleotides outside the gene matches: 12. Germline CDR1 is PRHDT and CDR2 is FYEKMQ (reference sequence). The CDR3 DNA is TGTGCCAGCAGCTCCTCCCCCCCTACAGGGGGGGCTTTCTTT. It specifies CASSSSPPTGGAFF.

This clonotype was recorded at least ten times. The chain combines TRBV20-1 with TRBJ1-2, with a weak D call TRBD1 (5 bases). The V and J ends lost 1 base and 4 bases respectively, with 13 bases between them. This CDR3 contains 14 residues. Germline V CDR1 and CDR2: DFQATT, SNEGSKA (reference sequence). The CDR3 loop reads CSARVDQGRYGYTF. For the CDR3, the DNA is TGCAGTGCTAGAGTCGATCAGGGTCGCTATGGCTACACCTTC.

This clonotype was picked up many times. The V call is TRBV7-2, the J call TRBJ2-1, with 14 bases aligning to TRBD2. V shed 3 bases and J 14 bases; nucleotides not matched to a gene: 12. The CDR3 consists of 16 residues. From germline, CDR1 is SGHTA and CDR2 FQGNSA. The CDR3 DNA reads as TGTGCCAGCAGCTTCGGGACTAGCGGGGGCGGCCCGGGGGAGTTCTTC. It yields the protein CASSFGTSGGGPGEFF.

This clonotype was counted ten times or more. The chain links TRBV14 to TRBJ1-4; D ambiguous. From germline, CDR1 is SGHDN and CDR2 FVKESK. The CDR3 runs 15 residues. Trimming shortened V by 4 bases and J by 0 bases, and 9 bases separated the two germline ends. This CDR3 is CASSLNSATNEKLFF. The CDR3 DNA reads TGTGCCAGCAGCCTCAACAGTGCAACTAATGAAAAACTGTTTTTT. The entire variable domain, with the rest obtained from reference TRBV14 and TRBJ1-4, is as follows: EAGVTQFPSHSVIEKGQTVTLRCDPISGHDNLYWYRRVMGKEIKFLLHFVKESKQDESGMPNNRFLAERTGGTYSTLKVQPAELEDSGVYFCASSLNSATNEKLFFGSGTQLSVL.

This chain connects TRBV2 to TRBJ2-5, with D tentatively TRBD2 (6 bases). V was trimmed by 7 bases and J by 4 bases, leaving 13 bases between them. CDR3 length: 13 residues. Germline V CDR1 and CDR2: SNHLY, FYNNEI. The CDR3 loop reads CASTQEGVETQYF. CDR3 bases: TGTGCCAGCACTCAGGAGGGAGTAGAGACCCAGTACTTC.

This clonotype was detected a few times. This chain uses TRBV30 with TRBJ2-3; D not resolved. V lost 0 bases and J 4 bases, leaving 8 bases between the germline ends. The V gene's germline CDR1 is GTSNPN and CDR2 SVGIG (reference sequence). The CDR3 runs to 13 residues. The CDR3: CAWSVSSADTQYF. Written as DNA, the CDR3 is TGTGCCTGGAGTGTCTCCAGCGCAGATACGCAGTATTTT.

V and J are TRBV30 and TRBJ2-1, with D unresolved. Trimming left V 0 bases short and J 1 base short, with 7 bases between. The germline V gene encodes CDR1 GTSNPN and CDR2 SVGIG (reference sequence). The CDR3 length is 14 residues. This chain's CDR3 is CAWSVLVSYNEQFF. The CDR3 DNA sequence: TGTGCCTGGAGTGTGTTGGTATCCTACAATGAGCAGTTCTTC. Full variable domain (missing parts from reference TRBV30 and TRBJ2-1): SQTIHQWPATLVQPVGSPLSLECTVEGTSNPNLYWYRQAAGRGLQLLFYSVGIGQISSEVPQNLSASRPQDRQFILSSKKLLLSDSGFYLCAWSVLVSYNEQFFGPGTRLTVL.

This chain joins TRBV7-9 and TRBJ2-7, with 11 bases lining up with TRBD2. The CDR3 sequence is 15 residues long. Germline lookup yields CDR1 SEHNR and CDR2 FQNEAQ (reference sequence). V gave up 5 bases and J gave up 2 bases; unmatched junction bases: 5. The CDR3 DNA reads TGTGCCAGCAGCATACTAGCGGGAGCGACCTACGAGCAGTACTTC. This encodes CASSILAGATYEQYF.

In its sample, this clonotype was seen many times. The V and J genes are TRBV5-1 and TRBJ2-7; D might be TRBD1 (5 bases). Trimming removed 5 bases at V and 2 bases at J, with 17 bases between. The V gene's germline CDR1 is SGHRS and CDR2 YFSETQ. The CDR3 is 15 amino acids. CDR3 in amino acids: CASRDTSNLAYEQYF. The CDR3 nucleotides are TGCGCCAGCAGGGACACCTCCAACCTTGCCTACGAGCAGTACTTC. Variable domain in full (rest from reference TRBV5-1 and TRBJ2-7): KAGVTQTPRYLIKTRGQQVTLSCSPISGHRSVSWYQQTPGQGLQFLFEYFSETQRNKGNFPGRFSGRQFSNSRSEMNVSTLELGDSALYLCASRDTSNLAYEQYFGPGTRLTVT.

The V and J genes are TRBV20-1 and TRBJ2-7; 7 positions agree with TRBD2. This CDR3 is built from 16 residues. Germline V gives CDR1 DFQATT, CDR2 SNEGSKA (reference sequence). Unmatched junction bases numbered 11, after V lost 1 base and J lost 2 bases. CDR3 in DNA: TGCAGTGCTAGAGGGAACGGGGCTAGCGGACCCTACGAGCAGTACTTC. Translation: CSARGNGASGPYEQYF.